The TCR beta chain under discussion was sequenced for a study of blood T cells in healthy people across ages. Deletions cut 5 bases from V and 8 bases from J, with 16 bases between. The CDR3 has 14 residues. CDR1 and CDR2 (germline): WSHSY, SAAADI. For the second PCR, which ran for about 7 to 12 cycles, a sample-barcoded 5' primer and a J-beta primer mix were used. Per-sample output comprised a minimum of 3 million paired-end reads containing CDR3. TCRdb itself ran the 5' RACE reads through MiXCR, one entry per CDR3 protein. The profile covers fewer than 700,000 distinct CDR3 sequences, with about 43% appearing a single time and 30% taken by the ten largest.

V gene TRBV10-2 combines with J gene TRBJ2-1, with D perhaps TRBD1 or TRBD2 (5 bases each). The sequence derives from a man older than 75 in good health. Material: blood. CDR3 loop: CASSPGPRPDEQFF. CDR3 bases: TGCGCCAGCAGTCCGGGACCCCGCCCCGATGAGCAGTTCTTC.